Below are 11 T cell receptor beta chains sequenced from a single sample in a study of spatial heterogeneity in lung cancer. The time point: sample taken at primary tumor resection. TCRdb reanalysed the 5' RACE reads using MiXCR and keeps one entry per CDR3 protein. The sample comprises some 10,000 distinct CDR3 sequences, approximately 6.1% of which are singletons, and 28% rests with the top ten. The starting material was normal lung tissue next to the tumor, obtained at surgery. The receptor set was obtained from a male donor with early-stage non-small cell lung cancer.

This clonotype was picked up many times. The V and J genes are TRBV5-1 and TRBJ2-7; TRBD2 matches 9 bases. The CDR3 extends over 16 amino acids. The V segment lost 0 bases and the J segment 2 bases; nucleotides outside the gene matches: 6. In germline, CDR1 is SGHRS, CDR2 YFSETQ. The DNA for the CDR3 is TGCGCCAGCAGCTTGGACGAGCGGGGGGTAGCCTACGAGCAGTACTTC. It codes for CASSLDERGVAYEQYF.

This clonotype was counted many times. V gene TRBV5-6 combines with J gene TRBJ2-5; 14 bases fit TRBD2. Germline assignment: CDR1 SGHDT and CDR2 YYEEEE. There are 18 residues in the CDR3. V was pared by 4 bases and J by 0 bases, with 8 bases of the junction left unmatched. CDR3: CASSLGLAGGGYQETQYF. The CDR3 bases are TGTGCCAGCAGCCTCGGACTAGCGGGGGGCGGGTACCAAGAGACCCAGTACTTC.

Many counts were recorded for this clonotype. The gene calls are TRBV6-5 and TRBJ2-6; 11 bases align to TRBD2. J was trimmed by 0 bases and V by 6 bases; bases with no gene match: 4. The CDR3 is made up of 17 amino acids. In germline, CDR1 is MNHEY, CDR2 SVGAGI. CDR3 sequence reads: CASSLAGGSSGANVLTF. The DNA for the CDR3 is TGTGCCAGCAGCTTAGCGGGAGGGTCCTCTGGGGCCAACGTCCTGACTTTC.

This clonotype was observed at least ten times. This chain connects TRBV4-1 to TRBJ1-5; the D is unclear. V lost 1 base to trimming and J lost 6 bases, with 13 bases between them. The CDR3 has 15 amino acids. The germline CDR1 and CDR2 sequences are MGHRA and YSYEKL. CDR3 in amino acids: CASSQGAARVQPQHF. CDR3 DNA: TGCGCCAGCAGCCAAGGGGCAGCAAGGGTTCAGCCCCAGCATTTT.

In regard to this clonotype: This clone may be a read error of a much larger clone one base away. The gene calls are TRBV7-2 and TRBJ2-7; D remains unclear. This CDR3 is 13 amino acids long. From germline, CDR1 is SGHTA and CDR2 FQGNSA. Trimming removed 2 bases at V and 5 bases at J, with 10 bases between. The CDR3 here is CASSLIQVHEQYF. The CDR3 DNA reads TGTGCCAGCAGCTTAATCCAGGTGCACGAGCAGTACTTC.

This clonotype showed up many times. The chain employs TRBV2 and TRBJ2-7, with D hard to call. Trimming took 5 bases from V and 6 from J, leaving 14 bases between them. This CDR3 is built from 13 residues. CDR1 SNHLY and CDR2 FYNNEI come from the germline V gene. CDR3 sequence reads: CASSSGPNGEQYF. DNA of the CDR3: TGTGCCAGCAGTTCTGGTCCCAACGGCGAGCAGTACTTC.

Many counts were recorded for this clonotype. The chain couples TRBV7-2 to TRBJ2-7; 12 positions match TRBD2. Germline V gene data show CDR1 as SGHTA and CDR2 as FQGNSA. With V trimmed by 4 bases and J by 3 bases, 4 bases remained unmatched. The CDR3 is 15 amino acids. The CDR3, as DNA: TGTGCCAGCAGCTCTGGACTAGCGGGATTCTACGAGCAGTACTTC. This translates into CASSSGLAGFYEQYF.

This clonotype is categorized as large. The V and J genes are TRBV6-2 or TRBV6-3 and TRBJ1-1; D gene unclear. Trimming removed 5 bases from V and 6 bases from J, with 7 bases in between. The CDR3 extends over 11 amino acids. CDR1 is MNHEY and CDR2 is SVGEGT in the germline V gene. CDR3 bases: TGTGCCAGCAGTCATGGATCTGAAGCTTTCTTT. Its protein is CASSHGSEAFF.

V is TRBV5-6 and J is TRBJ2-5; D unresolved. Trimming took off 4 bases at V and 0 bases at J, with 10 bases between the two ends. The CDR3 contains 14 residues. Germline V gives CDR1 SGHDT, CDR2 YYEEEE. The CDR3 spells CASSPDGYQETQYF. The CDR3 region has the DNA TGTGCCAGCAGCCCGGACGGCTACCAAGAGACCCAGTACTTC.

V and J are TRBV2 and TRBJ2-5; no reliable D call. This CDR3 is 12 amino acids long. Germline assignment: CDR1 SNHLY and CDR2 FYNNEI. The germline V and J ends were trimmed by 3 bases and 2 bases, with 4 bases remaining between them. The CDR3 protein is CASSEWQETQYF. In DNA, the CDR3 is TGTGCCAGCAGTGAGTGGCAAGAGACCCAGTACTTC.

This clonotype came up many times. V usage is TRBV12-3 or TRBV12-4 and J usage is TRBJ1-1, with D tentatively TRBD1 (6 bases). Trimming cost V 3 bases and J 5 bases, with 10 bases left between them. This CDR3 contains 13 residues. CDR3 sequence: CASSFRQATEAFF. In DNA, the CDR3 is TGTGCCAGCAGTTTTCGACAGGCGACTGAAGCTTTCTTT.